The sequence of this T cell receptor (beta chain) was determined in a study of shared clonotypes between healthy human individuals. Study overall: Each donor's CD8 memory used one plate, CD8 naive two, each CD4 subset three. Findings of the study overall: Among donors, clonotype sharing was expected to be affected by sequencing depth. Compared with clonotypes that all four donors shared, non-shared clonotypes had lower generation probabilities.

V shed 0 bases and J shed 5 bases, with 8 bases lying between them. Germline CDR1 reads SGDLS; CDR2 reads YYNGEE. This CDR3 is built from 13 residues. To note about this clone: Its antigen remains unknown. Other DNA sequences in the sample encode the same CDR3.

The assay was immunoSEQ multiplex PCR, and TCRdb's table has in-frame clones only and misses some. The data show 2,100,000 or so clones, almost 96% seen once. The rearrangement links TRBV9 to TRBJ1-2; no definite D call. The sequenced material came from naive CD4+ T cells sorted from blood. Subset noted: CD45RA+ positively selected. The clonotype originates from a man between 18 and 35 years old in good health. The CDR3 protein is CASSVEVGYGYTF. CDR3 nucleotides: TGTGCCAGCAGCGTAGAGGTGGGGTATGGCTACACCTTC.